This T cell receptor beta chain is drawn from a study of memory CD4+ T cells and cytomegalovirus serostatus (dated by TCRdb to between 2017 and 2020). Some background on the complete study: The 35 or so healthy Belgian adults in the cohort included 9 who were CMV seropositive and roughly 24 who were CMV seronegative. To replicate a published TCR-based CMV serostatus classifier, the study sequenced CD4+ memory TCRbeta repertoires from a Belgian cohort whose cytomegalovirus serostatus was known. Beyond this particular receptor, the publication reports: A median bootstrapped AUC of 0.95 with a 95% CI of 0.76-1.00 was achieved on the Belgian cohort by the original-framework classifier. Results were interpreted as suggesting that the CMV-associated TCR signature is largely present in the CD4+ memory repertoire. For CMV serostatus prediction, a median bootstrapped AUC of approximately 0.95 was reached with the original framework, and a median bootstrapped AUC of approximately 0.89 was reached with a US-trained random forest. Of 164 previously reported CMV-associated TCRbeta sequences, 60 to 85 appeared in the CD4+ memory repertoires, each in one to five individuals. Unlike the original study, which covered naive and memory CD4+ and CD8+ populations, the Belgian study sequenced only CD4+CD45RO+ memory cells.

The CDR1 and CDR2 encoded by the germline V gene (reference sequence) are MNHNY and SVGAGI. The CDR3 contains 14 residues, cysteine and phenylalanine counted. The sequence is cut down to CDR3 DNA, 42 bases in frame from base 1. V and J are truncated by 5 bases and 5 bases respectively, leaving an intervening sequence of 15 bases. This clone was seen a handful of times. Its target antigen remains unknown. No base qualities exist here, and no much larger clone lies one base off it. Single viable CD3+CD4+CD8-CD45RO+ cells were sorted as memory CD4+ T cells on a FACSAria II. CMV serostatus was determined using a Roche Elecsys assay that detects serum IgG against CMV pp150, pp28, p38 and p52. After thawing, total CD4+ T cells were enriched by positive selection with CD4 magnetic microbeads. The samples came from a different study that was designed specifically to examine the CD4+ T cell memory repertoire. Peripheral blood mononuclear cells were isolated and cryopreserved according to standard operating procedures, and serum was kept at -80 degrees C. CD3-PerCP (BW264/56), CD4-APC (RPA-T4), CD45RO-PE (UCHT1) and CD8-Pacific Orange (3B5) antibodies were used for staining, and non-viable cells were excluded with Sytox blue.

The Quick-DNA Microprep Kit was used to extract genomic DNA from the sorted cells. Amplification of TCRbeta DNA was done with the immunoSEQ hsTCRbeta kit, following the protocol from the manufacturer. An Illumina MiSeq instrument was used to sequence the TCRbeta libraries. The paper's data handling went like this. Once out-of-frame sequences had been removed, fewer than 2.5 million distinct TCRbeta sequences were left, which works out to an average of approximately 72,000 per individual. Two values were used to score each individual: the count of 150 to 200 previously reported CMV-associated TCRbeta sequences and the total count of productive distinct TCRbeta sequences. A beta-binomial model was reimplemented in Python, and scikit-learn random forests with default parameters were trained on US cohort data. Classifier performance on the Belgian cohort was summarized as median AUC with percentile confidence intervals over 10,000 bootstrap iterations. Entries here come from immuneACCESS through TCRdb and include only in-frame sequences with V and J called. Some clones fail to appear in such tables; in the studies checked, an unresolved V gene covers under half of the shortfall, and the cause of the remainder is unknown. The V and J calls and the clone size are those of that table, but D and trimming were determined from the DNA. This sample has 70,000 or so clones in its table, and just under 80% of those were observed once. Roughly 2.6% of the sample is in the top ten clones.

The chain is encoded by TRBV6-6 joined to TRBJ1-1, and the D gene may be TRBD1, 6 bases matching. The TCR comes from an adult in good health and CMV-seropositive. Sequences were obtained from memory CD4+ T cells from blood. The DNA is TGTGCCAGCAGTAGCGAGGGGGGGAGGACTGAAGCTTTCTTT. This encodes CASSSEGGRTEAFF.